The present entry profiles one T cell receptor beta chain with its context. These data are taken from a study of blood T cell repertoires in COVID-19. Whole-study context: Acute-phase and convalescent COVID-19 samples originated in the United States, Italy and Spain. T cells, B-cell-depleted T cells, or PBMCs provided the cDNA or gDNA that served as material.

CDR3 size: 16 residues. The ends lost 6 bases at V and 5 bases at J; junction bases unmatched: 13. Looked up from germline, CDR1 is SNHLY and CDR2 is FYNNEI. Profiling relied on immunoSEQ multiplex PCR, and the TCRdb table lists in-frame clones only, not all of them. This table has about 200,000 clones, roughly 90% appearing once. The V call is TRBV2, the J call TRBJ2-5, with 9 nucleotides matching TRBD1. This sequence was found in a man younger than 35 with active or convalescent COVID-19. Sequenced: peripheral blood. In DNA, the CDR3 is TGTGCCAGCAGGGATACCGGGACAGGGATGAGGGAGACCCAGTACTTC. Translating it yields CASRDTGTGMRETQYF.